Here is one T cell receptor (beta chain) with its context. The data derive from a study of blood T cell repertoires in COVID-19. In the study overall: There were acute and convalescent COVID-19 samples, and they came from the United States, Italy and Spain. In each case, the material was cDNA or gDNA derived from T cells, B-cell-depleted T cells, or PBMCs.

The CDR3 is made up of 15 amino acids. Germline V gene lookup returns CDR1 ENHRY and CDR2 SYGVKD. Trimming at V came to 2 bases and at J to 0 bases, leaving 4 bases not matched to a gene. In the authors' workflow: Cell counts per sample came from amplifying reference gene primers. The protocol was immunoSEQ multiplex PCR, while the TCRdb copy is restricted to in-frame clones and leaves out a portion. For V, J and clone size, that table is used; D and trimming come from the DNA. In the table there are around 360,000 clones, around 87% of which are singletons. Cohorts were determined from participant-reported clinical history.

Source material: PBMCs or T cells enriched from blood (not recorded which). The chain is built from TRBV10-3 and TRBJ2-7; 7 nucleotides agree with TRBD1. This TCR was sampled from a man in his forties in a cohort exposed to, infected with or recovered from COVID-19 (not recorded which). DNA of the CDR3: TGTGCCATCAGTGAGCCGACAGGGAACTCCTACGAGCAGTACTTC. Its translation is CAISEPTGNSYEQYF.